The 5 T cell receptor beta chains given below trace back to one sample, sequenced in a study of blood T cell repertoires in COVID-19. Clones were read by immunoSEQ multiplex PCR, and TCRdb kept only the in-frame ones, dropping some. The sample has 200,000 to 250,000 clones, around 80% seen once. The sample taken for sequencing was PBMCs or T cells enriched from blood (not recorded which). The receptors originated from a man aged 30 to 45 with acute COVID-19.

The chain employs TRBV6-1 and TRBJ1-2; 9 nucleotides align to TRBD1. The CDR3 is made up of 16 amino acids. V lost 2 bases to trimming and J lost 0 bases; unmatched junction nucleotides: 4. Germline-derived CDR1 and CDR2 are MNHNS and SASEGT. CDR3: CASSERGQGSNYGYTF. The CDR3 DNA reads TGTGCCAGCAGTGAACGGGGACAGGGATCTAACTATGGCTACACCTTC.

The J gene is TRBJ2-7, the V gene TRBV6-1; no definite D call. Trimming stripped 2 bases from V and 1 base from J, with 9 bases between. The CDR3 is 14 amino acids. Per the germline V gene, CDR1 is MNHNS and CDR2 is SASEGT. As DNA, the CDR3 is TGTGCCAGCAGTGAATCGCCGACTTCCTACGAGCAGTACTTC. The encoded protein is CASSESPTSYEQYF.

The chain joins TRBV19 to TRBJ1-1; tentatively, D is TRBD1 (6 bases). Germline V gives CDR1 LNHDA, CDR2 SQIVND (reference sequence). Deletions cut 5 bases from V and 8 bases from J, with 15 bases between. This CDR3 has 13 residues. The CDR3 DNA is TGTGCCAGTAGTTATGTGGGGGCTGGGGAAGCTTTCTTT. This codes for CASSYVGAGEAFF.

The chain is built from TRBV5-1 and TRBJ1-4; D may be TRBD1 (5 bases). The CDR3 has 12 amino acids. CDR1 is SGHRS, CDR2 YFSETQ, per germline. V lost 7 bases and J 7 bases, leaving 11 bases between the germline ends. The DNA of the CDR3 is TGCGCCAGCTCCAGGGAGGCTGAAAAACTGTTTTTT. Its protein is CASSREAEKLFF.

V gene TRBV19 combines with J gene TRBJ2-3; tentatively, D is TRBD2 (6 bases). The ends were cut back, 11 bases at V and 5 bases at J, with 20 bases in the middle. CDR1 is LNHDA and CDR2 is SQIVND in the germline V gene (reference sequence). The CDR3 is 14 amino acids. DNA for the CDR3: TGTGCCCGATGTCCGAGACTAGAGGGAGATACGCAGTATTTT. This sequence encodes CARCPRLEGDTQYF.